Listed below are T cell receptor beta chains from one sample, sequenced in a study of technical replicates of blood from a handful of donors. Sequencing used immunoSEQ multiplex PCR; TCRdb keeps in-frame clones, though not all of them. The table lists roughly 93,000 clones, roughly 96% of them singletons. Sequencing input: T cells isolated from PBMCs. The receptor source for this set is a human donor in good health. CDR3s include the opening cysteine and the closing phenylalanine or tryptophan. The order of the fields is J gene, D gene, V gene, clone size, CDR3 protein, CDR3 DNA. A D gene is named only where the DNA matches it firmly. Clone size is stated in some rows and not others, as once, few, many or a class when expanded.

TRBJ1-5	TRBD1	TRBV5-1	once	CASSPGQGLNQPQHF	TGCGCCAGCAGCCCGGGACAGGGGCTCAATCAGCCCCAGCATTTT
TRBJ1-2	TRBD1	TRBV2	-	CASRGTVYGYTF	TGTGCCAGCAGGGGGACAGTTTATGGCTACACCTTC
TRBJ2-3	TRBD1	TRBV5-6	-	CASSQKGTASGTDTQYF	TGTGCCAGCAGCCAAAAAGGGACAGCCTCTGGCACAGATACGCAGTATTTT
TRBJ2-7	TRBD1	TRBV4-2	-	CASSQRTRDRVAYEQYF	TGTGCCAGCAGCCAAAGGACCCGGGACAGGGTCGCCTACGAGCAGTACTTC
TRBJ2-3	TRBD2	TRBV6-1	-	CASSSHGTSGDTQYF	TGTGCCAGCAGTTCCCACGGGACTAGCGGGGATACGCAGTATTTT
TRBJ2-1	TRBD2	TRBV5-4	-	CASSLVAGGHEQFF	TGTGCCAGCAGCTTGGTAGCGGGAGGCCATGAGCAGTTCTTC
TRBJ2-3	-	TRBV6-4	-	CASSDSRTDTQYF	TGTGCCAGCAGTGACTCGAGAACAGATACGCAGTATTTT
TRBJ2-3	TRBD2	TRBV19	-	CASSTERLADFTDTQYF	TGTGCCAGTAGTACGGAAAGACTAGCGGATTTCACAGATACGCAGTATTTT
TRBJ1-3	TRBD1	TRBV6-1	-	CASSEAWAGGRTGNTIYF	TGTGCCAGCAGTGAAGCTTGGGCAGGGGGCCGAACTGGAAACACCATATATTTT
TRBJ1-1	-	TRBV7-9	-	CASSKGVSQRVAFF	TGTGCCAGCAGCAAAGGGGTTAGCCAGCGCGTGGCTTTCTTT
TRBJ2-7	TRBD1	TRBV28	-	CASSSLWTGKSYEQYF	TGTGCCAGCAGTTCCCTTTGGACAGGGAAGTCTTACGAGCAGTACTTC
TRBJ2-2	TRBD1	TRBV7-8	-	CASSPRTGPFTGELFF	TGTGCCAGCAGCCCCCGGACAGGGCCCTTCACCGGGGAGCTGTTTTTT
TRBJ2-2	-	TRBV5-1	-	CASSLVRAGELFF	TGCGCCAGCAGCTTGGTGAGGGCCGGGGAGCTGTTTTTT
TRBJ1-2	-	TRBV7-9	-	CASSPEGFYGYTF	TGTGCCAGCAGCCCGGAGGGGTTCTATGGCTACACCTTC
TRBJ1-1	TRBD1	TRBV6-5	-	CASSYSQGALNTEAFF	TGTGCCAGCAGTTATTCACAGGGGGCGCTTAACACTGAAGCTTTCTTT
TRBJ2-1	TRBD1	TRBV30	-	CAWRTQGSEQFF	TGTGCCTGGAGGACACAGGGGTCCGAGCAGTTCTTC
TRBJ1-1	-	TRBV6-1	-	CASSEGTLNGAFF	TGTGCCAGCAGTGAAGGGACACTCAATGGGGCTTTCTTT
TRBJ1-1	-	TRBV30	-	CAWQGLYTEAFF	TGTGCCTGGCAGGGTCTATACACTGAAGCTTTCTTT
TRBJ1-2	-	TRBV5-4	-	CASSLDTSNYGYTF	TGTGCCAGCAGCTTAGACACTTCTAACTATGGCTACACCTTC
TRBJ2-2	-	TRBV10-3	few	CAISDFGGTGELFF	TGTGCCATCAGTGATTTCGGGGGCACCGGGGAGCTGTTTTTT
TRBJ2-1	-	TRBV19	-	CASSIPSSGGPNEQFF	TGTGCCAGTAGTATCCCTTCTTCGGGTGGCCCCAATGAGCAGTTCTTC
TRBJ1-4	-	TRBV28	-	CASSPRGTGDGEKLFF	TGTGCCAGCAGTCCCCGGGGGACGGGGGATGGTGAAAAACTGTTTTTT
TRBJ2-6	TRBD1	TRBV5-1	-	CASSLGGQGSSTGANVLTF	TGCGCCAGCAGCTTGGGGGGACAGGGATCATCTACCGGGGCCAACGTCCTGACTTTC
TRBJ2-7	-	TRBV7-2	-	CASSHSYEQYF	TGTGCCAGCAGCCACTCCTACGAGCAGTACTTC
TRBJ2-1	TRBD1	TRBV23-1	-	CASTPGQEMDEQFF	TGCGCCAGCACTCCGGGACAGGAGATGGATGAGCAGTTCTTC
TRBJ1-1	-	TRBV4-1	-	CASSQSGRLPNTEAFF	TGCGCCAGCAGCCAAAGTGGCAGACTGCCGAACACTGAAGCTTTCTTT
TRBJ2-1	TRBD1	TRBV10-3	-	CASTGTDYNEQFF	TGTGCCAGCACAGGGACAGACTACAATGAGCAGTTCTTC
TRBJ1-3	-	TRBV5-1	-	CASSLADSSGNTIYF	TGCGCCAGCAGCTTGGCAGACAGCTCTGGAAACACCATATATTTT
TRBJ2-1	TRBD2	TRBV7-7	-	CASSPTSGGSYNEQFF	TGTGCCAGCAGCCCGACTAGCGGGGGCTCCTACAATGAGCAGTTCTTC
TRBJ2-1	TRBD2	TRBV6-5	-	CASSYWAGGRDEQFF	TGTGCCAGCAGTTACTGGGCGGGAGGGCGCGATGAGCAGTTCTTC
TRBJ1-2	-	TRBV4-1	-	CASSQTPEGGLYGYTF	TGCGCCAGCAGCCAAACTCCAGAGGGTGGACTCTATGGCTACACCTTC